The source of this T cell receptor (beta chain) is a study of blood T cell repertoires in COVID-19. TCRdb's table, derived via immunoSEQ multiplex PCR, lists solely in-frame clones and lacks some. The repertoire consists of hundreds of thousands of clones, with roughly nine tenths occurring once and the leading ten covering under 8.5%. Germline V CDR1 and CDR2: MNHEY, SMNVEV (reference sequence). The V segment lost 5 bases and the J segment 8 bases; nucleotides outside the gene matches: 6. The CDR3 has 14 residues. The chain has TRBV27 and TRBJ1-6, with 7 bases fitting TRBD1. The TCR originated in a woman aged 50 to 65 with COVID-19, enrolled during active disease. The material sequenced was peripheral blood. The CDR3 DNA follows: TGTGCCAGCAGTCTCAACAGGGGTTATTCACCCCTCCACTTT. Amino acids: CASSLNRGYSPLHF.